This TCR beta chain was recorded in a study of cytomegalovirus exposure and HLA in healthy donors. It was with 60 Vbeta and 13 Jbeta primers that the PCR ran. The authors' processing: In a later analysis, 60 million to 90 million unique TCR beta chains included roughly 11 million shared by two or more donors. Profiled with immunoSEQ multiplex PCR; TCRdb holds only in-frame clones, not every one. For V, J and clone size, that table is used; D and trimming come from the DNA. The sample lists approximately 150,000 clones, around 75% seen once, with about 10% in the top ten. Germline V lookup: CDR1 MDHEN, CDR2 SYDVKM. Trimming shortened V by 5 bases and J by 5 bases, and 10 bases separated the two germline ends. The CDR3 is made up of 14 amino acids.

This TCR was recovered from a man younger than 35 in good health and CMV-seropositive. The chain uses TRBV28 and TRBJ1-6, with TRBD1 as a possible D gene (6 bases). Sequencing was done on a sample of PBMCs. CDR3 protein: CASSRTEDNSPLHF. The CDR3 DNA is TGTGCCAGCAGTCGGACAGAGGATAATTCACCCCTCCACTTT.